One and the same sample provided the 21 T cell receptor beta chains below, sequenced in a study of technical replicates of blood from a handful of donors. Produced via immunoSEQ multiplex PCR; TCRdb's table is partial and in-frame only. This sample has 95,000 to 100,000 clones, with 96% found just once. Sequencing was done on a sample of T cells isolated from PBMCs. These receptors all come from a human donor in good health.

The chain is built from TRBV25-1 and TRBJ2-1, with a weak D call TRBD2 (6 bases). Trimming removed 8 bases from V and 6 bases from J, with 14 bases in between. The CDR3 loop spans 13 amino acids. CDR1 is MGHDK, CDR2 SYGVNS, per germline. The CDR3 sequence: CASRFLGGNEQFF. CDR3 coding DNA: TGTGCCAGCCGGTTCCTCGGGGGCAATGAGCAGTTCTTC.

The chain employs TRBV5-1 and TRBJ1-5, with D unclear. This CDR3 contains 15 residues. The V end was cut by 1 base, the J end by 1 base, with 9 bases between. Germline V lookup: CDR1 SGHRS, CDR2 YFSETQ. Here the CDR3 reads CASSLSVGSNQPQHF. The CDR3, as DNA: TGCGCCAGCAGCTTGAGCGTTGGGAGCAATCAGCCCCAGCATTTT.

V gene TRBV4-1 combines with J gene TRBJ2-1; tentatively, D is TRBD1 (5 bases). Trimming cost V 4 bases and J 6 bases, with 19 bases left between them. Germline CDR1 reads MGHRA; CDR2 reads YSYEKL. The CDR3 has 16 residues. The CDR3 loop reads CASSPFVRTRANEQFF. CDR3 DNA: TGCGCCAGCAGCCCATTTGTTAGGACACGGGCCAATGAGCAGTTCTTC.

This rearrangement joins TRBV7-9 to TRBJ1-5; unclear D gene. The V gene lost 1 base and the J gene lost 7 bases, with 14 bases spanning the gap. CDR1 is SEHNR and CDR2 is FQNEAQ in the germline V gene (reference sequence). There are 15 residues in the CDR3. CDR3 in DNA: TGTGCCAGCAGCTTAGGCTATGCGGGGAGCCAGCCCCAGCATTTT. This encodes CASSLGYAGSQPQHF.

The CDR3 DNA sequence: TGTGCCAGCTTCAAGGAGGGGACAGGGGCGGTTGGGGCCAACGTCCTGACTTTC. Its protein is CASFKEGTGAVGANVLTF. The rearrangement links TRBV27 to TRBJ2-6; 10 nucleotides match TRBD1. Germline CDR1 MNHEY, CDR2 SMNVEV (reference sequence). CDR3 size: 18 residues. V lost 8 bases and J lost 3; bases outside the gene matches: 13.

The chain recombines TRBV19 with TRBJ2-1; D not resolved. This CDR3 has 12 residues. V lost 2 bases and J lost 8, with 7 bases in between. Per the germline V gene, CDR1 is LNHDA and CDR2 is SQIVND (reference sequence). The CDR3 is CASSINLDEQFF. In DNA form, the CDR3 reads TGTGCCAGTAGTATAAATCTCGATGAGCAGTTCTTC.

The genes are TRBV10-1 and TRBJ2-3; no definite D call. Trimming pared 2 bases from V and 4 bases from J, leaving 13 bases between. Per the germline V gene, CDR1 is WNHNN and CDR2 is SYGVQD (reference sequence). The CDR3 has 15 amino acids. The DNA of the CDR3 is TGCGCCAGCAGTGAGGGAAACTTCAGGCCAGATACGCAGTATTTT. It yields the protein CASSEGNFRPDTQYF.

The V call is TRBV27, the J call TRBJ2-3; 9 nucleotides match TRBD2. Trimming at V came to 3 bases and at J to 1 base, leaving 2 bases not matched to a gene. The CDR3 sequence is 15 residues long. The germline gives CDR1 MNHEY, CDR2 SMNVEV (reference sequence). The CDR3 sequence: CASSLVAGGTDTQYF. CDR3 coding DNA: TGTGCCAGCAGTTTGGTAGCGGGAGGCACAGATACGCAGTATTTT.

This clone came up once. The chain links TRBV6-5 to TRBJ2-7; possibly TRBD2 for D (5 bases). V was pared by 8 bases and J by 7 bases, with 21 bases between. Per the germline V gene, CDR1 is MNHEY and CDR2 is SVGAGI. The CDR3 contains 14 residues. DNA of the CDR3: TGTGCCAGCGGTGGGAGCAGCGGCCTCGTAGAGCAGTACTTC. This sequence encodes CASGGSSGLVEQYF.

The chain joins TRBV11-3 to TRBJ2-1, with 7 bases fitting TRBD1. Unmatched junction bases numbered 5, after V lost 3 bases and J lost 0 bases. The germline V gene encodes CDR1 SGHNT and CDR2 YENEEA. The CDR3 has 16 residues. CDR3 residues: CASSFGSGGSYNEQFF. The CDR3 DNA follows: TGTGCCAGCAGCTTTGGGTCAGGGGGCTCCTACAATGAGCAGTTCTTC. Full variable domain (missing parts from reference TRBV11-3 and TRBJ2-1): EAGVVQSPRYKIIEKKQPVAFWCNPISGHNTLYWYLQNLGQGPELLIRYENEEAVDDSQLPKDRFSAERLKGVDSTLKIQPAELGDSAVYLCASSFGSGGSYNEQFFGPGTRLTVL.

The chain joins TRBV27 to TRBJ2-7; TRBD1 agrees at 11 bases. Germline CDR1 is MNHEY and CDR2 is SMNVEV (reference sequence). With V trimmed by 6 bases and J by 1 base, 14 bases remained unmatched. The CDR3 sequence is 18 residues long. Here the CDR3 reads CASSFQLPGTGGSYEQYF. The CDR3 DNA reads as TGTGCCAGCAGCTTCCAGCTACCGGGGACAGGGGGGTCCTACGAGCAGTACTTC.

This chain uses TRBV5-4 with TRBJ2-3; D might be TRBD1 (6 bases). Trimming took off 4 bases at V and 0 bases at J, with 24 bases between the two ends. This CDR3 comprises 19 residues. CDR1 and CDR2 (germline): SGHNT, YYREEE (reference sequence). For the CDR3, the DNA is TGTGCCAGCAGCCGGGACAACTCAGTTTACCATTCTAGCACAGATACGCAGTATTTT. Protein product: CASSRDNSVYHSSTDTQYF.

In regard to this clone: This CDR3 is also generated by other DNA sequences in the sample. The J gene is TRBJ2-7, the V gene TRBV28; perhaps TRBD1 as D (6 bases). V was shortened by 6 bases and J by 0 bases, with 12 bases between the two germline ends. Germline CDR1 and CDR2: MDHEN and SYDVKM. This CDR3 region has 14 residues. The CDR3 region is CASRTTGSSYEQYF. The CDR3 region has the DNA TGTGCCAGCAGGACGACAGGAAGCTCCTACGAGCAGTACTTC.

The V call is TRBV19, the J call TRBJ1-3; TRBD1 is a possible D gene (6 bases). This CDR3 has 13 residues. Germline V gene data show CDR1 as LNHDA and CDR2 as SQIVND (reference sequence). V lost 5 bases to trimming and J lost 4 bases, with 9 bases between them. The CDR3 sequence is CASSQGIGNTIYF. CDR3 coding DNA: TGTGCCAGTAGTCAGGGGATAGGAAACACCATATATTTT.

DNA of the CDR3: TGTGCCAGCAGCTATCAGCGGGAGGGGGATACGCAGTATTTT. Protein sequence: CASSYQREGDTQYF. The chain has TRBV11-2 and TRBJ2-3; TRBD2 agrees at 10 bases. The V and J ends lost 4 bases and 6 bases, in that order; junction bases with no gene match: 4. The V gene's germline CDR1 is SGHAT and CDR2 FQNNGV. The length of the CDR3 is 14 residues.

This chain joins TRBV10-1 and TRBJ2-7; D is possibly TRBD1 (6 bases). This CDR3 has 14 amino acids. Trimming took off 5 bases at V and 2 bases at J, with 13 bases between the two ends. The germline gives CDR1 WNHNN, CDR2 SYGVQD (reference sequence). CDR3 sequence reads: CASSRQGSPYEQYF. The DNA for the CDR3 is TGCGCCAGCAGTAGGCAGGGGAGTCCCTACGAGCAGTACTTC.

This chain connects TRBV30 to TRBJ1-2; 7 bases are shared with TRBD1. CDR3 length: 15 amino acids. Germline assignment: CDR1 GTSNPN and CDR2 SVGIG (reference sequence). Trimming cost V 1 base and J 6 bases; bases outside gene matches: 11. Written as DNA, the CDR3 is TGTGCCTGGAGTGGTCCAGGGGGGACGACCCATGGCTACACCTTC. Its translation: CAWSGPGGTTHGYTF.

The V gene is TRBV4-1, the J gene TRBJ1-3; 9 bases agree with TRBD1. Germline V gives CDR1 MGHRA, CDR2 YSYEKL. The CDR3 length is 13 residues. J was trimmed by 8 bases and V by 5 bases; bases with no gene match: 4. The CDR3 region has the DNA TGCGCCAGCAGCACGCGACAGGGGGACACCATATATTTT. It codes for CASSTRQGDTIYF.

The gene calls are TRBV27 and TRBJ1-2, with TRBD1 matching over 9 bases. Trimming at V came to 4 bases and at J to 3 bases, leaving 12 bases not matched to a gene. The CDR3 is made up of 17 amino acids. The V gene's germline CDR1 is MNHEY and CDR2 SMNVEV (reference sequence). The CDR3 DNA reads TGTGCCAGCAGTTCTATTATGGACAGGGGTCCTCACTATGGCTACACCTTC. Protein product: CASSSIMDRGPHYGYTF.

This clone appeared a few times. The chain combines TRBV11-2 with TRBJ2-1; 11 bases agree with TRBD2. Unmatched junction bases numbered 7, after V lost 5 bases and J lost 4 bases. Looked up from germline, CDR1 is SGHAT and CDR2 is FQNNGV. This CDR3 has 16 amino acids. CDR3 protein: CASSDYLAGGYNEQFF. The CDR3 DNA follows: TGTGCCAGCAGCGACTACCTAGCGGGAGGATACAATGAGCAGTTCTTC.

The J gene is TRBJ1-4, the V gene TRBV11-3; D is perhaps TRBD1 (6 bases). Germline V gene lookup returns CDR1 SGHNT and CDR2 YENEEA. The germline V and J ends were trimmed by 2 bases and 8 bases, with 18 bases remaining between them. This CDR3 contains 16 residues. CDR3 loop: CASSLPYRAEEEKLFF. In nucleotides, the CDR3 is TGTGCCAGCAGCTTACCCTACAGGGCCGAGGAAGAAAAACTGTTTTTT.